This is a list of T cell receptor beta chains from one sample in a study of shared T cell receptors in the human thymus. Produced via immunoSEQ multiplex PCR; TCRdb's table is partial and in-frame only. Here the sample spans hundreds of thousands of clones, approximately 95% being singletons. Sequencing was carried out using thymocytes. Receptors originate from a human donor. CDR3s include the opening cysteine and the closing phenylalanine or tryptophan. D genes are given only for firm matches. Clone size is shown for a subset of rows, as once, few, many or a class of expanded clone.

V gene: TRBV28; J gene: TRBJ2-7; clone size: .; D gene: TRBD2; CDR3 protein: CASRAPGGLAGTTIEQYF; CDR3 DNA: TGTGCCAGCAGGGCACCCGGGGGACTAGCGGGGACTACGATAGAGCAGTACTTC
V gene: TRBV5-8; J gene: TRBJ2-7; clone size: .; D gene: .; CDR3 protein: CASSLEDTAYEQYF; CDR3 DNA: TGTGCCAGCAGCTTGGAGGACACAGCCTACGAGCAGTACTTC
V gene: TRBV28; J gene: TRBJ2-1; clone size: .; D gene: .; CDR3 protein: CASSRDGESSYNEQFF; CDR3 DNA: TGTGCCAGCAGTAGGGACGGTGAAAGCTCCTACAATGAGCAGTTCTTC
V gene: TRBV15; J gene: TRBJ1-1; clone size: .; D gene: .; CDR3 protein: CATSRAGPHQLDTEAFF; CDR3 DNA: TGTGCCACCAGCAGAGCGGGACCTCATCAGTTGGACACTGAAGCTTTCTTT
V gene: TRBV28; J gene: TRBJ1-2; clone size: .; D gene: .; CDR3 protein: CASSFIWDVSNYGYTF; CDR3 DNA: TGTGCCAGCAGTTTTATCTGGGATGTCAGTAACTATGGCTACACCTTC
V gene: TRBV2; J gene: TRBJ1-4; clone size: .; D gene: TRBD1; CDR3 protein: CASRGVGTGSGNEKLFF; CDR3 DNA: TGTGCCAGCAGGGGGGTCGGGACAGGGTCGGGGAATGAAAAACTGTTTTTT
V gene: TRBV2; J gene: TRBJ2-7; clone size: once; D gene: TRBD1; CDR3 protein: CASEGDRPYEQYF; CDR3 DNA: TGTGCCAGTGAGGGGGACAGACCCTACGAGCAGTACTTC
V gene: TRBV13; J gene: TRBJ1-2; clone size: .; D gene: TRBD1; CDR3 protein: CAGSQGADGYTF; CDR3 DNA: TGTGCCGGGAGCCAGGGGGCGGATGGCTACACCTTC
V gene: TRBV7-9; J gene: TRBJ2-5; clone size: .; D gene: .; CDR3 protein: CASSLEVGLDQETQYF; CDR3 DNA: TGTGCCAGCAGCTTAGAAGTGGGACTCGATCAAGAGACCCAGTACTTC
V gene: TRBV6-6; J gene: TRBJ2-3; clone size: .; D gene: .; CDR3 protein: CASSYSRGDTDTQYF; CDR3 DNA: TGTGCCAGCAGTTACTCGAGAGGAGACACAGATACGCAGTATTTT
V gene: TRBV5-1; J gene: TRBJ1-1; clone size: once; D gene: .; CDR3 protein: CASSLVGANTEAFF; CDR3 DNA: TGCGCCAGCAGCTTGGTAGGAGCGAACACTGAAGCTTTCTTT
V gene: TRBV7-6; J gene: TRBJ1-1; clone size: .; D gene: .; CDR3 protein: CASSQTSGSGNTEAFF; CDR3 DNA: TGTGCCAGCAGCCAGACTTCAGGGTCGGGGAACACTGAAGCTTTCTTT
V gene: TRBV18; J gene: TRBJ2-1; clone size: .; D gene: .; CDR3 protein: CASSPPVPVYNEQFF; CDR3 DNA: TGTGCCAGCTCACCACCGGTGCCCGTTTACAATGAGCAGTTCTTC
V gene: TRBV19; J gene: TRBJ2-3; clone size: .; D gene: .; CDR3 protein: CASSGETGRGTDTQYF; CDR3 DNA: TGTGCCAGTAGTGGGGAAACAGGTCGGGGCACAGATACGCAGTATTTT
V gene: TRBV6-5; J gene: TRBJ2-5; clone size: .; D gene: .; CDR3 protein: CASRKWVLETQYF; CDR3 DNA: TGTGCCAGCAGGAAATGGGTCTTGGAGACCCAGTACTTC
V gene: TRBV11-1; J gene: TRBJ2-3; clone size: .; D gene: TRBD1; CDR3 protein: CASSLPGQGSGEGTDTQYF; CDR3 DNA: TGTGCCAGCAGCTTACCGGGACAGGGAAGCGGGGAGGGCACAGATACGCAGTATTTT
V gene: TRBV28; J gene: TRBJ1-2; clone size: .; D gene: .; CDR3 protein: CASSPGADTSARGYTF; CDR3 DNA: TGTGCCAGCAGCCCGGGGGCGGACACCTCGGCGAGGGGCTACACCTTC
V gene: TRBV6-1; J gene: TRBJ2-3; clone size: .; D gene: .; CDR3 protein: CASFVDTQYF; CDR3 DNA: TGTGCCAGCTTCGTAGATACGCAGTATTTT
V gene: TRBV19; J gene: TRBJ2-3; clone size: .; D gene: TRBD1; CDR3 protein: CASSIGQGFTDTQYF; CDR3 DNA: TGTGCCAGTAGTATAGGACAGGGGTTCACAGATACGCAGTATTTT
V gene: TRBV6-1; J gene: TRBJ2-3; clone size: once; D gene: .; CDR3 protein: CASRVGTQYF; CDR3 DNA: TGTGCCAGCAGGGTGGGTACGCAGTATTTT
V gene: TRBV6-1; J gene: TRBJ2-3; clone size: once; D gene: .; CDR3 protein: CASSVRDRVLAGVMDTQYF; CDR3 DNA: TGTGCCAGCAGTGTGCGGGACAGGGTCTTAGCGGGAGTGATGGATACGCAGTATTTT
V gene: TRBV7-9; J gene: TRBJ2-1; clone size: .; D gene: .; CDR3 protein: CASSLEPAGSSYNEQFF; CDR3 DNA: TGTGCCAGCAGCTTAGAGCCGGCAGGGAGCTCCTACAATGAGCAGTTCTTC
V gene: TRBV4-1; J gene: TRBJ2-5; clone size: .; D gene: .; CDR3 protein: CASSREGETQYF; CDR3 DNA: TGCGCCAGCAGCCGAGAGGGCGAGACCCAGTACTTC
V gene: TRBV6-4; J gene: TRBJ2-2; clone size: .; D gene: TRBD2; CDR3 protein: CASRRTSGNPGELFF; CDR3 DNA: TGTGCCAGCCGCAGGACTAGCGGGAACCCCGGGGAGCTGTTTTTT
V gene: TRBV2; J gene: TRBJ2-1; clone size: .; D gene: TRBD2; CDR3 protein: CASRPLGLAGASSYNEQFF; CDR3 DNA: TGTGCCAGCAGGCCCCTGGGACTAGCGGGGGCCAGCTCCTACAATGAGCAGTTCTTC
V gene: TRBV30; J gene: TRBJ1-1; clone size: .; D gene: .; CDR3 protein: CAWSEGFRNTEAFF; CDR3 DNA: TGTGCCTGGAGTGAGGGATTCAGGAACACTGAAGCTTTCTTT
V gene: TRBV15; J gene: TRBJ2-1; clone size: .; D gene: .; CDR3 protein: CATSRDPIGEQFF; CDR3 DNA: TGTGCCACCAGCAGAGATCCGATCGGGGAGCAGTTCTTC
V gene: TRBV19; J gene: TRBJ1-5; clone size: .; D gene: TRBD1; CDR3 protein: CASSIGTGYQPQHF; CDR3 DNA: TGTGCCAGTAGTATCGGGACAGGCTATCAGCCCCAGCATTTT
V gene: TRBV5-1; J gene: TRBJ2-7; clone size: .; D gene: TRBD2; CDR3 protein: CASSLGLQLLEQYF; CDR3 DNA: TGCGCCAGCAGCCTGGGACTACAACTCCTCGAGCAGTACTTC
V gene: TRBV4-2; J gene: TRBJ2-1; clone size: .; D gene: TRBD2; CDR3 protein: CASSLSLGLAVFNEQFF; CDR3 DNA: TGTGCCAGCAGCCTATCCCTGGGACTAGCGGTCTTCAATGAGCAGTTCTTC
V gene: TRBV28; J gene: TRBJ2-1; clone size: .; D gene: .; CDR3 protein: CASSFPNSYNEQFF; CDR3 DNA: TGTGCCAGCAGTTTCCCTAACTCCTACAATGAGCAGTTCTTC
V gene: TRBV7-2; J gene: TRBJ2-7; clone size: .; D gene: .; CDR3 protein: CASSQSSGAGYEQYF; CDR3 DNA: TGTGCCAGCAGCCAAAGCTCAGGGGCGGGGTACGAGCAGTACTTC
V gene: TRBV4-3; J gene: TRBJ2-7; clone size: .; D gene: .; CDR3 protein: CASGFRGYEQYF; CDR3 DNA: TGCGCCAGCGGGTTCAGGGGTTACGAGCAGTACTTC
V gene: TRBV28; J gene: TRBJ2-7; clone size: .; D gene: .; CDR3 protein: CASSSSGILNEQYF; CDR3 DNA: .
V gene: TRBV9; J gene: TRBJ2-1; clone size: .; D gene: TRBD2; CDR3 protein: CASSVPSGSAIDEQFF; CDR3 DNA: TGTGCCAGCAGCGTACCTAGCGGGAGTGCCATCGATGAGCAGTTCTTC
V gene: TRBV5-6; J gene: TRBJ1-1; clone size: .; D gene: .; CDR3 protein: CASSLSRCTEAFF; CDR3 DNA: TGTGCCAGCAGCTTGTCCAGATGCACTGAAGCTTTCTTT
V gene: TRBV5-6; J gene: TRBJ2-3; clone size: .; D gene: .; CDR3 protein: CASSLTDMQYF; CDR3 DNA: TGTGCCAGCAGCTTGACCGATATGCAGTATTTT
V gene: TRBV27; J gene: TRBJ2-1; clone size: .; D gene: .; CDR3 protein: CASSLSAVDEQFF; CDR3 DNA: TGTGCCAGCAGTTTGTCGGCGGTCGATGAGCAGTTCTTC
V gene: TRBV11-2; J gene: TRBJ2-3; clone size: .; D gene: .; CDR3 protein: CASSLGTSEADTQYF; CDR3 DNA: TGTGCCAGCAGCTTAGGGACCAGCGAGGCAGATACGCAGTATTTT
V gene: TRBV7-6; J gene: TRBJ1-4; clone size: .; D gene: .; CDR3 protein: CASSLYSRNEKLFF; CDR3 DNA: TGTGCCAGCAGCTTATACAGCCGCAATGAAAAACTGTTTTTT
V gene: TRBV5-5; J gene: TRBJ1-4; clone size: .; D gene: TRBD1; CDR3 protein: CASSWDRSHEKLFF; CDR3 DNA: TGTGCCAGCAGCTGGGACAGGAGCCATGAAAAACTGTTTTTT